This is a list of T cell receptor beta chains from one sample in a study of blood T cell repertoires in COVID-19. Data came from immunoSEQ multiplex PCR; TCRdb stores just in-frame clones and leaves some out. The sample yields around 160,000 clones, over 75% seen once. The sequenced sample consisted of peripheral blood. The receptors were gathered from a human donor in a cohort sampled during active COVID-19. Each CDR3 is given with its conserved first and last residue. The D gene is left open where the match is weak. Size values are once, few and many counts, or a class for expanded clones, and some rows have none.

d_call: -; v_call: TRBV3-1/TRBV3-2; j_call: TRBJ2-7; clone_size: -; cdr3_nt: TGTGCCAGCAGCCAAGATGGTACGGGGATCTACGAGCAGTACTTC; cdr3_aa: CASSQDGTGIYEQYF
d_call: -; v_call: TRBV15; j_call: TRBJ2-5; clone_size: many; cdr3_nt: TGTGCCACCAGCAGAGATAGAAGCCAAGAGACCCAGTACTTC; cdr3_aa: CATSRDRSQETQYF
d_call: -; v_call: TRBV6-5; j_call: TRBJ1-1; clone_size: -; cdr3_nt: TGTGCCCATGGCGTGGGGAGTACTGAAGCTTTCTTT; cdr3_aa: CAHGVGSTEAFF
d_call: TRBD1; v_call: TRBV7-2; j_call: TRBJ1-5; clone_size: -; cdr3_nt: TGTGCCAGCAGCCTATCGGACAGGGGGCTTCAGCCCCAGCATTTT; cdr3_aa: CASSLSDRGLQPQHF
d_call: -; v_call: TRBV29-1; j_call: TRBJ1-2; clone_size: -; cdr3_nt: TGCAGCCCAAGGGGCAGTCTTGGCTACACCTTC; cdr3_aa: CSPRGSLGYTF
d_call: TRBD1; v_call: TRBV19; j_call: TRBJ1-5; clone_size: -; cdr3_nt: TGTGCCAGTAGTGCTGACAGGGTTCAGCCCCAGCATTTT; cdr3_aa: CASSADRVQPQHF
d_call: TRBD1; v_call: TRBV7-8; j_call: TRBJ2-2; clone_size: -; cdr3_nt: TGTGCCAGCAGTCGCCGGGACAGGGCGAACACCGGGGAGCTGTTTTTT; cdr3_aa: CASSRRDRANTGELFF
d_call: TRBD2; v_call: TRBV4-1; j_call: TRBJ2-3; clone_size: few; cdr3_nt: TGCGCCAGCAGCCAGGACAGCGGGGGGGCCAGGCGTGTCACAGATACGCAGTATTTT; cdr3_aa: CASSQDSGGARRVTDTQYF
d_call: -; v_call: TRBV27; j_call: TRBJ2-7; clone_size: -; cdr3_nt: TGTGCCAGCAGTGACCGGAGCGAGCAGTACTTC; cdr3_aa: CASSDRSEQYF
d_call: -; v_call: TRBV6-2/TRBV6-3; j_call: TRBJ2-7; clone_size: -; cdr3_nt: TGTGCCAGCAGTTACTCGAGAGTTACCTACGAGCAGTACTTC; cdr3_aa: CASSYSRVTYEQYF
d_call: TRBD2; v_call: TRBV5-3; j_call: TRBJ2-2; clone_size: -; cdr3_nt: TGTGCCAGAAGGGGCGGGGGGCCGAACACCGGGGAGCTGTTTTTT; cdr3_aa: CARRGGGPNTGELFF
d_call: -; v_call: TRBV18; j_call: TRBJ2-3; clone_size: once; cdr3_nt: TGTGCCAGCTCACATCAACATTCCACAGATACGCAGTATTTT; cdr3_aa: CASSHQHSTDTQYF
d_call: TRBD2; v_call: TRBV2; j_call: TRBJ2-7; clone_size: few; cdr3_nt: TGTGCCAGCAGTGTTTCGGGACTAGCGGGCCCTCCCTACGAGCAGTACTTC; cdr3_aa: CASSVSGLAGPPYEQYF
d_call: TRBD2; v_call: TRBV5-1; j_call: TRBJ2-1; clone_size: -; cdr3_nt: TGCGCCAGCAGCTTCGGGCTAGCGGGAAACAATGAGCAGTTCTTC; cdr3_aa: CASSFGLAGNNEQFF
d_call: TRBD2; v_call: TRBV5-1; j_call: TRBJ2-3; clone_size: -; cdr3_nt: TGCGCCAGCAGCCCCTACGGGGTGAGCGGGAGCCGCACAGATACGCAGTATTTT; cdr3_aa: CASSPYGVSGSRTDTQYF
d_call: TRBD1; v_call: TRBV6-2/TRBV6-3; j_call: TRBJ2-7; clone_size: once; cdr3_nt: TGTGCCAGCAGCCTCGGACAGGGACATCGCTACGAGCAGTACTTC; cdr3_aa: CASSLGQGHRYEQYF
d_call: -; v_call: TRBV10-3; j_call: TRBJ1-1; clone_size: -; cdr3_nt: TGTGCCATCAAACAGACAGGGAACACTGAAGCTTTCTTT; cdr3_aa: CAIKQTGNTEAFF
d_call: -; v_call: TRBV27; j_call: TRBJ2-1; clone_size: -; cdr3_nt: TGTGCCAGCAGTGCACCAGGGTTGAAGATCAATGAGCAGTTCTTC; cdr3_aa: CASSAPGLKINEQFF
d_call: TRBD2; v_call: TRBV5-4; j_call: TRBJ2-1; clone_size: once; cdr3_nt: TGTGCCAGCAGCTTGGGCGGACTAGCAGACAATGAGCAGTTCTTC; cdr3_aa: CASSLGGLADNEQFF
d_call: -; v_call: TRBV12-2; j_call: TRBJ1-3; clone_size: medium-sized; cdr3_nt: TGTGCAAGTCGCCCCCCCCAGGGGGCTTACGGAAACACCATATATTTT; cdr3_aa: CASRPPQGAYGNTIYF
d_call: -; v_call: TRBV27; j_call: TRBJ1-4; clone_size: -; cdr3_nt: TGTGCCAGCAGCCCCTGGGGCGGCGAAAAACTGTTTTTT; cdr3_aa: CASSPWGGEKLFF
d_call: -; v_call: TRBV13; j_call: TRBJ2-3; clone_size: few; cdr3_nt: TGTGCCAGCAGGCTCAGGGCTAGCGGCACAGATACGCAGTATTTT; cdr3_aa: CASRLRASGTDTQYF
d_call: -; v_call: TRBV5-1; j_call: TRBJ2-2; clone_size: few; cdr3_nt: TGCGCCAGCAGCTTGGCAAGCCACCTCGGGGAGCTGTTTTTT; cdr3_aa: CASSLASHLGELFF
d_call: TRBD1; v_call: TRBV2; j_call: TRBJ2-1; clone_size: -; cdr3_nt: TGTGCCAGCCGGCGACAGGGATCCTACAATGAGCAGTTCTTC; cdr3_aa: CASRRQGSYNEQFF
d_call: TRBD1; v_call: TRBV24-1; j_call: TRBJ2-1; clone_size: -; cdr3_nt: TGTGCCACCAGTTCCGGGACAGGGGCTATGCTAGCCTACAATGAGCAGTTCTTC; cdr3_aa: CATSSGTGAMLAYNEQFF
d_call: -; v_call: TRBV7-2; j_call: TRBJ2-3; clone_size: -; cdr3_nt: TGTGCCAGCAGCTCGAGATCCGGGACTGCAAATTGGGATACGCAGTATTTT; cdr3_aa: CASSSRSGTANWDTQYF
d_call: -; v_call: TRBV27; j_call: TRBJ2-5; clone_size: -; cdr3_nt: TGTGCCAGCAGTCACGTAAGCAAAGAGACCCAGTACTTC; cdr3_aa: CASSHVSKETQYF
d_call: -; v_call: TRBV7-2; j_call: TRBJ2-3; clone_size: -; cdr3_nt: TGTGCCAGCAGCCCCGAGCGGACTTACACAGATACGCAGTATTTT; cdr3_aa: CASSPERTYTDTQYF
d_call: TRBD1; v_call: TRBV5-4; j_call: TRBJ2-7; clone_size: -; cdr3_nt: TGTGCCAGCAGCACATCCCGGACAGGTTGGGGGCTCTCCGAGCAGTACTTC; cdr3_aa: CASSTSRTGWGLSEQYF
d_call: TRBD2; v_call: TRBV7-2; j_call: TRBJ2-3; clone_size: -; cdr3_nt: TGTGCCAGCAGCCAGCTTAGCGGGACCACACGAGATACGCAGTATTTT; cdr3_aa: CASSQLSGTTRDTQYF
d_call: TRBD1; v_call: TRBV11-2; j_call: TRBJ2-7; clone_size: -; cdr3_nt: TGTGCCAGCAGCTTAGTGGGACAGGGGGCCTACGAGCAGTACTTC; cdr3_aa: CASSLVGQGAYEQYF
d_call: -; v_call: TRBV3-1/TRBV3-2; j_call: TRBJ1-3; clone_size: -; cdr3_nt: TGTGCCGCGGGGGGATCAGCTGGAAACACCATATATTTT; cdr3_aa: CAAGGSAGNTIYF